The 28 T cell receptor beta chains given below trace back to one sample, sequenced in a study of early T cells in non-severe SARS-CoV-2 infection. TCRdb itself ran the 5' RACE reads through MiXCR, one entry per CDR3 protein. The table has around 57,000 distinct CDR3 sequences, 6% to 7% seen once; the top ten hold around 4%. What was sequenced was whole blood. The receptors here all came from an adult who was a healthcare worker with PCR-confirmed SARS-CoV-2 infection or an uninfected control (not recorded which).

This clonotype has at least ten counts. The V and J genes are TRBV10-3 and TRBJ2-5; TRBD1 agrees at 7 bases. V was pared by 4 bases and J by 2 bases, with 1 base of the junction left unmatched. From germline, CDR1 is ENHRY and CDR2 SYGVKD. This CDR3 has 13 amino acids. Written as DNA, the CDR3 is TGTGCCATCAGTGTCAGGGGGCAAGAGACCCAGTACTTC. Its translation: CAISVRGQETQYF.

The sample holds many counts of this clonotype. The gene calls are TRBV12-2 and TRBJ2-7. TRBV12-2 is a recognized pseudogene. The CDR3 has 14 amino acids. CDR3 protein: CASRLAAHIYEQYF. The CDR3 DNA reads TGTGCAAGTCGCTTAGCGGCGCATATCTACGAGCAGTACTTC.

This clonotype was counted many times. The DNA of the CDR3 is TGTGCCAGCAGTTTAAGAGGGGGCGAGCAGTTCTTC. Translating gives CASSLRGGEQFF. The rearrangement links TRBV12-3 or TRBV12-4 to TRBJ2-1; 7 bases line up with TRBD1. V was pared by 2 bases and J by 10 bases, with 2 bases of the junction left unmatched. This CDR3 contains 12 residues.

This clonotype was observed a handful of times. The chain couples TRBV15 to TRBJ2-1; D gene unclear. CDR3 length equals 15 residues. Per the germline V gene, CDR1 is LNHNV and CDR2 is YYDKDF (reference sequence). Deletions cut 2 bases from V and 3 bases from J, with 11 bases between. This chain's CDR3 is CATSRKDMLYNEQFF. DNA of the CDR3: TGTGCCACCAGCAGAAAAGACATGCTCTACAATGAGCAGTTCTTC.

This clonotype was seen ten or more times. J is TRBJ2-7 and V is TRBV6-2 or TRBV6-3; 10 nucleotides match TRBD1. The V segment lost 11 bases and the J segment 6 bases; nucleotides outside the gene matches: 4. The germline V gene has CDR1 MNHEY and CDR2 SVGEGT. The CDR3 loop spans 11 amino acids. CDR3 in amino acids: CAAGTGVEQYF. CDR3 in DNA: TGTGCCGCCGGGACAGGGGTCGAGCAGTACTTC.

This clonotype was found many times. This chain joins TRBV24-1 and TRBJ2-5; maybe TRBD2 (5 bases). CDR3 length: 15 residues. V was clipped by 4 bases and J by 5 bases, with 16 bases between them. CDR1 and CDR2 (germline): KGHDR, SFDVKD. DNA of the CDR3: TGTGCCACCAGTGACCCGGGATTCTCCACGGAGACCCAGTACTTC. It codes for CATSDPGFSTETQYF.

The table lists this clonotype with many counts. The chain carries TRBV20-1 and TRBJ2-7; 8 bases fit TRBD1. The junction had 14 bases not matched to a gene; V was cut back by 5 bases and J by 2 bases. The CDR3 spans 16 residues. Per the germline V gene, CDR1 is DFQATT and CDR2 is SNEGSKA (reference sequence). DNA for the CDR3: TGCAGTGCTGTCGCCGGACAGGGCTTCTCTCCCTACGAGCAGTACTTC. Translating gives CSAVAGQGFSPYEQYF.

CDR3: CASSVARDGTDTQYF. Here the CDR3 DNA reads TGTGCCAGCAGCGTGGCCCGCGACGGCACAGATACGCAGTATTTT. The chain has TRBV9 and TRBJ2-3, with D hard to call. This CDR3 comprises 15 residues. Trimming took off 2 bases at V and 1 base at J, with 11 bases between the two ends. CDR1 is SGDLS and CDR2 is YYNGEE in the germline V gene.

This clonotype has at least ten counts. This chain links TRBV20-1 with TRBJ1-6, with D hard to call. Germline CDR1 is DFQATT and CDR2 is SNEGSKA (reference sequence). The CDR3 length is 15 residues. The V end was cut by 1 base, the J end by 0 bases, with 7 bases between. CDR3 coding DNA: TGCAGTGCTAGAGCGGGCGACTCCTATAATTCACCCCTCCACTTT. This encodes CSARAGDSYNSPLHF.

This clonotype was counted many times. The gene calls are TRBV20-1 and TRBJ2-4; the D gene is possibly TRBD1 (5 bases). CDR3 length: 17 amino acids. Germline V CDR1 and CDR2: DFQATT, SNEGSKA (reference sequence). V lost 3 bases and J lost 0, with 18 bases in between. In nucleotides, the CDR3 is TGCAGTGCTAGTGACCTTCGACAGACCCTAGCCAAAAACATTCAGTACTTC. Protein: CSASDLRQTLAKNIQYF.

This clonotype appeared many times. The V and J genes are TRBV4-3 and TRBJ1-1; D uncertain. Per germline, CDR1 LGHNA and CDR2 YSLEER. The germline V and J ends were trimmed by 1 base and 6 bases, with 18 bases remaining between them. The CDR3 runs to 16 residues. The CDR3 sequence is CASSQVSFRDPPEAFF. As DNA, the CDR3 is TGCGCCAGCAGCCAAGTTTCGTTTAGGGATCCCCCTGAAGCTTTCTTT.

In this sample, this clonotype turned up many times. The chain recombines TRBV12-3 or TRBV12-4 with TRBJ2-5, with 10 bases lining up with TRBD1. CDR3 length: 15 amino acids. Unmatched junction bases numbered 8, after V lost 5 bases and J lost 5 bases. CDR3 region: CASSMTGGRMETQYF. The CDR3 DNA sequence: TGTGCCAGCAGTATGACAGGGGGCCGAATGGAGACCCAGTACTTC.

This clonotype appeared many times. This chain connects TRBV20-1 to TRBJ1-2; D is undetermined. V was clipped by 2 bases and J by 5 bases, with 9 bases between them. Per germline, CDR1 DFQATT and CDR2 SNEGSKA (reference sequence). CDR3 size: 12 residues. The CDR3 here is CSARLVLYGYTF. CDR3 in DNA: TGCAGTGCTAGACTAGTCTTGTATGGCTACACCTTC.

This clonotype was seen only a few times. The J gene is TRBJ1-6, the V gene TRBV3-1, with D unresolved. Looked up from germline, CDR1 is LGHDT and CDR2 is YNNKEL (reference sequence). The V end lost 1 base, the J end lost 6 bases, and 4 bases lay between the germline ends. The CDR3 is 13 residues long. The CDR3 loop is CASSQVGNSPLHF. CDR3 coding DNA: TGTGCCAGCAGCCAAGTGGGTAATTCACCCCTCCACTTT.

This clonotype was observed at least ten times. V usage is TRBV7-2 and J usage is TRBJ2-7; no clear D gene. This CDR3 contains 14 residues. The V end was cut by 1 base, the J end by 3 bases, with 10 bases between. CDR1 and CDR2 (germline): SGHTA, FQGNSA. CDR3 region: CASSLEYSLYEQYF. The CDR3, as DNA: TGTGCCAGCAGCTTAGAGTACTCCCTCTACGAGCAGTACTTC.

This clonotype was counted only a few times. This rearrangement joins TRBV19 to TRBJ1-5, with TRBD1 identical over 8 bases. Germline CDR1 and CDR2: LNHDA and SQIVND (reference sequence). This CDR3 is built from 14 residues. The V segment lost 8 bases and the J segment 5 bases; nucleotides outside the gene matches: 8. CDR3 bases: TGTGCCAGTGCCCAGGGGGCGGTTGATCAGCCCCAGCATTTT. Translated: CASAQGAVDQPQHF.

This clonotype was detected ten times or more. The chain is built from TRBV7-9 and TRBJ2-7, with unresolved D. CDR1 is SEHNR, CDR2 FQNEAQ, per germline (reference sequence). Trimming took off 2 bases at V and 1 base at J, with 9 bases between the two ends. The CDR3 totals 14 residues. CDR3 residues: CASSLSRESYEQYF. DNA of the CDR3: TGTGCCAGCAGCTTATCGCGAGAGTCCTACGAGCAGTACTTC.

This clonotype was seen at least ten times. The V gene is TRBV6-5, the J gene TRBJ1-2, with no clear D. Germline V gene data show CDR1 as MNHEY and CDR2 as SVGAGI. This CDR3 contains 15 residues. V was clipped by 0 bases and J by 4 bases, with 12 bases between them. The chain's CDR3 is CASSYSGGRPYGYTF. The CDR3 DNA sequence: TGTGCCAGCAGTTACTCTGGTGGCAGGCCCTATGGCTACACCTTC.

This clonotype was counted ten times or more. CDR3 sequence reads: CASSEIGGEGNEQFF. CDR3 sequence (DNA): TGTGCCAGCAGTGAAATAGGAGGGGAGGGCAATGAGCAGTTCTTC. This chain joins TRBV6-4 and TRBJ2-1, with 7 nucleotides matching TRBD2. CDR1 and CDR2 from the germline V gene are MRHNA and SNTAGT. This CDR3 region has 15 residues. Trimming removed 3 bases from V and 6 bases from J; junction bases left unmatched: 8.

The table lists this clonotype with a few counts. This chain connects TRBV10-3 to TRBJ2-7; D remains ambiguous. Germline CDR1 reads ENHRY; CDR2 reads SYGVKD. The CDR3 has 14 amino acids. With 3 bases removed from V and 0 bases from J, the gap between germline ends came to 9 bases. CDR3 residues: CAISDPASSYEQYF. The CDR3 nucleotides are TGTGCCATCAGTGATCCGGCTAGCTCCTACGAGCAGTACTTC.

This chain joins TRBV11-2 and TRBJ1-1, with 8 bases matching TRBD1. V was clipped by 5 bases and J by 10 bases; unmatched bases: 9. Germline V gene data show CDR1 as SGHAT and CDR2 as FQNNGV. The CDR3 spans 13 residues. The CDR3 nucleotides are TGTGCCAGCAGCCCTGGACAGGGCTTTGCAGCTTTCTTT. It encodes CASSPGQGFAAFF.

This clonotype appeared a few times. The rearrangement joins TRBV7-6 to TRBJ2-7; TRBD1 matches 9 bases. Trimming removed 5 bases from V and 2 bases from J; junction bases left unmatched: 4. Germline V gives CDR1 SGHVS, CDR2 FNYEAQ. The CDR3 loop spans 14 amino acids. CDR3 nucleotides: TGTGCCAGCAGCATGGGACAGGGACCCTACGAGCAGTACTTC. As protein: CASSMGQGPYEQYF.

In its sample, this clonotype was seen many times. The chain couples TRBV10-2 to TRBJ1-5; no reliable D call. The CDR3 loop spans 15 amino acids. The V end lost 3 bases, the J end lost 0 bases, and 9 bases lay between the germline ends. CDR1 is WSHSY, CDR2 SAAADI, per germline. The CDR3 sequence: CASSEVQISNQPQHF. The CDR3, as DNA: TGCGCCAGCAGTGAAGTACAGATTAGCAATCAGCCCCAGCATTTT.

This clonotype has at least ten counts. CDR3: CSATGRNTEAFF. CDR3 sequence (DNA): TGCAGCGCAACAGGGAGGAACACTGAAGCTTTCTTT. This chain joins TRBV29-1 and TRBJ1-1, with TRBD1 as a possible D gene (6 bases). This CDR3 spans 12 amino acids. CDR1 and CDR2 from the germline V gene are SQVTM and ANQGSEA. The V end lost 7 bases, the J end lost 1 base, and 10 bases lay between the germline ends.

This clonotype was counted only a few times. At one of its ends the junction is not consistent with the germline gene, which may arise from a read error. The chain combines TRBV7-7 with TRBJ2-7; tentatively, D is TRBD1 (6 bases). CDR1 SSHAT and CDR2 FNYEAQ come from the germline V gene (reference sequence). There are 17 residues in the CDR3. CDR3 region: CASSLVLIWDTSYEQYF. The DNA of the CDR3 is TGTGCTAGCAGCTTAGTCCTTATTTGGGACACTTCCTACGAGCAGTACTTC.

This clonotype was seen more than once but under ten times. This sequence joins TRBV30 and TRBJ2-7, with TRBD1 identical over 8 bases. V shed 2 bases, J shed 3 bases, and the junction held 6 bases outside the gene matches. The CDR3 spans 14 residues. CDR1 is GTSNPN, CDR2 SVGIG, per germline (reference sequence). The CDR3 DNA reads TGTGCCTGGAGTAGACAGGGGCCCAACTACGAGCAGTACTTC. It is translated as CAWSRQGPNYEQYF.

This clonotype was observed many times. The V call is TRBV14, the J call TRBJ1-1, with D possibly TRBD1 on 5 matching bases. The germline gives CDR1 SGHDN, CDR2 FVKESK. The CDR3 extends over 19 amino acids. The V gene lost 0 bases and the J gene lost 3 bases, with 23 bases spanning the gap. The CDR3 nucleotides are TGTGCCAGCAGCCAAGATCACATTCGGGGGTTAGGAACCGACACTGAAGCTTTCTTT. This translates into CASSQDHIRGLGTDTEAFF.

This chain joins TRBV9 and TRBJ1-2; the match to TRBD1 covers 7 bases. This CDR3 is 13 amino acids long. Per the germline V gene, CDR1 is SGDLS and CDR2 is YYNGEE. With 4 bases clipped from V and 5 bases from J, the junction kept 5 bases outside the gene matches. The CDR3 DNA follows: TGTGCCAGCAGCCAAGGGGGCAGTTATGGCTACACCTTC. It encodes CASSQGGSYGYTF. The variable domain in full, completed from reference TRBV9 and TRBJ1-2, reads DSGVTQTPKHLITATGQRVTLRCSPRSGDLSVYWYQQSLDQGLQFLIQYYNGEERAKGNILERFSAQQFPDLHSELNLSSLELGDSALYFCASSQGGSYGYTFGSGTRLTVV.